This T cell receptor beta chain was recorded in a study of T cells after somatic rescue of genetic block. The repertoire was sequenced with immunoSEQ multiplex PCR; TCRdb's copy has only in-frame clones and lacks some. The sample shows 9,500 to 15,000 clones, 65% to 75% of them seen only once. Trimming stripped 9 bases from V and 1 base from J, with 18 bases between. The CDR3 runs 15 residues. Looked up from germline, CDR1 is LNHDA and CDR2 is SQIVND (reference sequence). This receptor was obtained from a boy between 10 and 17 years old. The chain joins TRBV19 to TRBJ1-1; D may be TRBD1 (6 bases). The sample consisted of peripheral blood mononuclear cells (PBMCs). The CDR3 reads CASSRGRTSNTEAFF. Here the CDR3 DNA reads TGTGCCAGCTCCAGGGGCAGGACCTCGAACACTGAAGCTTTCTTT.